The clone carrying this TCR beta chain was counted at least ten times. Its antigen is not identified. The data were obtained in a study of T cell repertoires in cytomegalovirus infection. As for the study in general: Public TCR beta signatures provided an indication of both CMV infection and a matching HLA type.

V dropped 5 bases and J dropped 7; count of bases not matched to a gene: 13. The CDR3 contains 15 residues. Germline CDR1 reads SGHRS; CDR2 reads YFSETQ. Study-level results: Across the ex vivo response, the dominant clonotypes were HLA-C-restricted CMV-specific TCR beta clonotypes.

Each CDR3 protein gets one entry after TCRdb re-called the reads with MiXCR. Found here are some 240,000 distinct CDR3 sequences, over 15% of them singletons; the top ten hold over 40%. This TCR was recovered from a human donor in good health (CMV status not recorded). Some clones in this sample may be carry-over from other donors' samples. The sequenced sample consisted of CD8+ T cells from PBMCs. The chain recombines TRBV5-1 with TRBJ2-7; 9 nucleotides match TRBD2. CDR3: CASSRLAGAGGEQYF. DNA of the CDR3: TGCGCCAGCAGTCGTTTAGCGGGGGCCGGGGGAGAGCAGTACTTC. Full variable domain (missing parts from reference TRBV5-1 and TRBJ2-7): KAGVTQTPRYLIKTRGQQVTLSCSPISGHRSVSWYQQTPGQGLQFLFEYFSETQRNKGNFPGRFSGRQFSNSRSEMNVSTLELGDSALYLCASSRLAGAGGEQYFGPGTRLTVT.